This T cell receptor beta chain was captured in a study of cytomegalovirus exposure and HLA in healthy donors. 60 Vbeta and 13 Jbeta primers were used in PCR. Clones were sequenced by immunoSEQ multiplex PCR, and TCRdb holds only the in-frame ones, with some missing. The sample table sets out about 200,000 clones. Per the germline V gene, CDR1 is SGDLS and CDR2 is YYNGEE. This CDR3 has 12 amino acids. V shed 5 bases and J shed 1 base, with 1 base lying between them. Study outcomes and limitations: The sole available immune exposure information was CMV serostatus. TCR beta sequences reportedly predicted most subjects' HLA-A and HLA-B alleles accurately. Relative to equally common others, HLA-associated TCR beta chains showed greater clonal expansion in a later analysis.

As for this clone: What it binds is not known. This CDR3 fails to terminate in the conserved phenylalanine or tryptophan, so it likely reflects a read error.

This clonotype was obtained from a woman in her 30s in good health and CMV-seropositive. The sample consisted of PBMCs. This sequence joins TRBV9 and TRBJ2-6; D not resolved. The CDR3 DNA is TGTGCCAGCAGGTCTGGGGCCAACGTCCTGACTTCC. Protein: CASRSGANVLTS.